The 20 T cell receptor beta chains in this list originate from one sample, sequenced in a study of OX40 agonist ivuxolimab in advanced cancers. This table comes from immunoSEQ multiplex PCR, and its TCRdb copy is limited to in-frame clones, with some not included. The sample includes roughly 76,000 clones, more than 75% of them seen just once. Sample: CD4+ or CD8+ T cells sorted from blood, taken in a trial of the OX40 agonist ivuxolimab. These receptors all come from an adult with an advanced solid tumor such as melanoma, head and neck, liver or kidney cancer.

The genes are TRBV29-1 and TRBJ1-3; D is perhaps TRBD1 (6 bases). Germline CDR1 reads SQVTM; CDR2 reads ANQGSEA. Trimming removed 6 bases at V and 0 bases at J, with 15 bases between. This CDR3 comprises 15 residues. The CDR3 is CSVRYDRPSGNTIYF. The DNA of the CDR3 is TGCAGCGTCAGGTACGACAGGCCCTCTGGAAACACCATATATTTT.

As regards this clone: In the same sample, other DNA sequences code for this CDR3. The genes are TRBV9 and TRBJ2-3; no clear D. The V gene's germline CDR1 is SGDLS and CDR2 YYNGEE. V shed 0 bases and J shed 1 base, with 3 bases lying between them. CDR3 size: 13 residues. Here the CDR3 reads CASSVVGTDTQYF. CDR3 sequence (DNA): TGTGCCAGCAGCGTAGTGGGCACAGATACGCAGTATTTT.

This clone was observed a single time. The chain combines TRBV10-3 with TRBJ1-2; tentatively, D is TRBD1 (6 bases). Deletions cut 6 bases from V and 0 bases from J, with 8 bases between. CDR1 ENHRY and CDR2 SYGVKD come from the germline V gene. The CDR3 spans 13 residues. In DNA form, the CDR3 reads TGTGCCATCAGGGCAGGGGCTAACTATGGCTACACCTTC. It codes for CAIRAGANYGYTF.

This clone was observed once. The chain recombines TRBV9 with TRBJ2-5; 8 nucleotides match TRBD2. Germline CDR1 SGDLS, CDR2 YYNGEE. The junction had 9 bases not matched to a gene; V was cut back by 1 base and J by 4 bases. This CDR3 comprises 16 residues. The CDR3 sequence: CASSVSHGGGPETQYF. The CDR3, as DNA: TGTGCCAGCAGCGTATCACACGGGGGGGGCCCAGAGACCCAGTACTTC.

The J gene is TRBJ1-3, the V gene TRBV27; D may be TRBD1 (5 bases). The germline V gene encodes CDR1 MNHEY and CDR2 SMNVEV (reference sequence). The V end was cut by 11 bases, the J end by 0 bases, with 20 bases between. The length of the CDR3 is 16 residues. In nucleotides, the CDR3 is TGTGCCGGGACTGTGGGGCGGCATCACTCTGGAAACACCATATATTTT. Translation: CAGTVGRHHSGNTIYF.

The V call is TRBV29-1, the J call TRBJ2-5; either TRBD1 or TRBD2 may supply D (5 bases each). The V and J ends lost 3 bases and 3 bases respectively, with 17 bases between them. CDR1 and CDR2 (germline): SQVTM, ANQGSEA. The CDR3 extends over 15 amino acids. CDR3 sequence (DNA): TGCAGCGTTGACCCCGGTAGAGGGGTGGAAGAGACCCAGTACTTC. Amino acids: CSVDPGRGVEETQYF.

The chain couples TRBV4-2 to TRBJ2-1; D may be TRBD1 or TRBD2 (5 bases each). Trimming took 4 bases from V and 6 from J, leaving 19 bases between them. Germline V gives CDR1 LGHNA, CDR2 YNFKEQ. The CDR3 has 16 residues. The CDR3 reads CASSLGDGKLSNEQFF. The CDR3 coding sequence is TGTGCCAGCAGCCTTGGGGACGGAAAATTAAGCAATGAGCAGTTCTTC.

The chain employs TRBV19 and TRBJ2-3; perhaps D is TRBD1 or TRBD2 (6 bases each). CDR3 length equals 15 residues. CDR1 is LNHDA and CDR2 is SQIVND in the germline V gene (reference sequence). V lost 3 bases and J 0 bases, leaving 10 bases between the germline ends. CDR3 coding DNA: TGTGCCAGTAGTATGGGGGGCTTGAGCACAGATACGCAGTATTTT. It encodes CASSMGGLSTDTQYF.

The chain recombines TRBV19 with TRBJ1-6, with a weak D call TRBD1 (5 bases). Trimming removed 7 bases from V and 0 bases from J, with 7 bases in between. Germline loops: CDR1 LNHDA, CDR2 SQIVND (reference sequence). The CDR3 contains 14 residues. The CDR3 reads CASTGRSYNSPLHF. DNA for the CDR3: TGTGCCAGTACGGGACGCTCCTATAATTCACCCCTCCACTTT.

This rearrangement joins TRBV7-9 to TRBJ1-5; D uncertain. Looked up from germline, CDR1 is SEHNR and CDR2 is FQNEAQ (reference sequence). The CDR3 consists of 13 residues. Between the trimmed V and J ends, which lost 5 bases and 4 bases, there was a span of 9 bases. The CDR3: CASSPDGNQPQHF. The CDR3 nucleotides are TGTGCCAGCAGCCCGGACGGAAATCAGCCCCAGCATTTT.

The chain recombines TRBV9 with TRBJ2-2, with 7 nucleotides matching TRBD1. With V trimmed by 4 bases and J by 4 bases, 7 bases remained unmatched. CDR3 length equals 15 residues. Germline V gives CDR1 SGDLS, CDR2 YYNGEE. CDR3 sequence: CASSRTGPATGELFF. For the CDR3, the DNA is TGTGCCAGCAGCCGGACAGGACCAGCCACCGGGGAGCTGTTTTTT.

This clone was picked up one time. The V and J genes are TRBV6-5 and TRBJ1-3; D is unclear. Germline lookup yields CDR1 MNHEY and CDR2 SVGAGI. The V and J ends lost 8 bases and 4 bases respectively, with 18 bases between them. This CDR3 spans 15 amino acids. The CDR3 nucleotides read TGTGCCAGCGGGTCCCTGGGAATCTCCGGAAACACCATATATTTT. It translates to CASGSLGISGNTIYF.

The chain employs TRBV19 and TRBJ1-3; possible D gene TRBD1, 5 bases. V lost 5 bases to trimming and J lost 1 base, with 6 bases between them. This CDR3 spans 13 amino acids. CDR1 is LNHDA and CDR2 is SQIVND in the germline V gene (reference sequence). The CDR3 DNA reads as TGTGCCAGTAGTGGGGGGTCTGGAAACACCATATATTTT. Encoded protein: CASSGGSGNTIYF.

This chain uses TRBV4-1 with TRBJ1-1; no definite D call. Trimming removed 0 bases at V and 9 bases at J, with 14 bases between. Germline CDR1 is MGHRA and CDR2 is YSYEKL. This CDR3 region has 14 residues. CDR3 sequence: CASSQDLFTPQAFF. The CDR3 region has the DNA TGCGCCAGCAGCCAAGATCTTTTTACTCCTCAAGCTTTCTTT.

This clone is a singleton in its sample. The chain carries TRBV4-2 and TRBJ2-5, with 7 bases matching TRBD2. The V gene's germline CDR1 is LGHNA and CDR2 YNFKEQ. J lost 5 bases, V lost 0 bases, and 3 bases had no gene match. The CDR3 has 14 amino acids. CDR3 nucleotides: TGTGCCAGCAGCCAAGATCTGGGGGGGGAGACCCAGTACTTC. Its translation: CASSQDLGGETQYF.

CDR3 in amino acids: CASSLSNQPQHF. DNA for the CDR3: TGTGCCAGCAGCTTGAGCAATCAGCCCCAGCATTTT. This rearrangement joins TRBV7-2 to TRBJ1-5, with D unresolved. CDR1 and CDR2 (germline): SGHTA, FQGNSA. Trimming took 3 bases from V and 1 from J, leaving 1 base between them. This CDR3 has 12 amino acids.

The chain couples TRBV9 to TRBJ1-3, with a weak D call TRBD1 (6 bases). CDR1 and CDR2 from the germline V gene are SGDLS and YYNGEE. The CDR3 runs to 17 residues. V was shortened by 7 bases and J by 4 bases, with 24 bases between the two germline ends. This CDR3 is CASGGFAAGAKGNTIYF. The CDR3, as DNA: TGTGCCAGCGGAGGTTTCGCGGCAGGGGCGAAGGGAAACACCATATATTTT.

The gene calls are TRBV10-1 and TRBJ2-6, with D possibly being TRBD1 or TRBD2 (5 bases each). This CDR3 is 15 amino acids long. CDR1 is WNHNN and CDR2 is SYGVQD in the germline V gene (reference sequence). Deletions cut 5 bases from V and 6 bases from J, with 14 bases between. Here the CDR3 DNA reads TGCGCCAGCAGTCCTGGGGGAACCAAGGCCAACGTCCTGACTTTC. Protein sequence: CASSPGGTKANVLTF.

The genes are TRBV5-4 and TRBJ2-1; D is possibly TRBD1 or TRBD2 (5 bases each). Trimming removed 4 bases at V and 4 bases at J, with 15 bases between. The CDR3 length is 15 residues. Germline loops: CDR1 SGHNT, CDR2 YYREEE (reference sequence). The DNA of the CDR3 is TGTGCCAGCAGCCACTTCCGGGGCCAATACAATGAGCAGTTCTTC. It yields the protein CASSHFRGQYNEQFF.

V is TRBV19 and J is TRBJ2-7; TRBD1 matches 8 bases. The CDR3 length is 14 residues. Trimming removed 6 bases from V and 6 bases from J; junction bases left unmatched: 10. The V gene's germline CDR1 is LNHDA and CDR2 SQIVND (reference sequence). This CDR3 is CASSFRDRSSEQYF. The CDR3 bases are TGTGCCAGTAGCTTCCGGGACAGGTCGAGCGAGCAGTACTTC.